These 6 T cell receptor beta chains came from one sample sequenced in a study of breast tumors, draining lymph nodes, adjacent tissues. TCRdb analysed the multiplex PCR reads with MiXCR anew, one entry per CDR3 protein. The sample yields 60,000 to 70,000 distinct CDR3 sequences, roughly 57% seen once. The sample consisted of breast tumor tissue. The receptors derive from a female donor with breast cancer. Some clones in this sample may be carry-over from other donors' samples.

This clonotype occurred many times. This rearrangement joins TRBV9 to TRBJ1-3; D is undetermined. Germline CDR1 SGDLS, CDR2 YYNGEE. V lost 0 bases to trimming and J lost 8 bases, with 12 bases between them. The CDR3 totals 14 residues. The CDR3 spells CASSVDIRRDTIYF. The CDR3 DNA sequence: TGTGCCAGCAGCGTAGACATCCGTCGGGACACCATATATTTT.

At least ten counts were recorded for this clonotype. A single base separates this from a much larger clone, so it may be a read error. The V call is TRBV6-6, the J call TRBJ2-5; D is perhaps TRBD1 (6 bases). Per the germline V gene, CDR1 is MNHNY and CDR2 is SVGAGI (reference sequence). The germline V and J ends were trimmed by 5 bases and 2 bases, with 24 bases remaining between them. This CDR3 region has 18 residues. The CDR3 DNA follows: TGTGCCAGCAGTCACTTGAGGTTTGGACAGCGGATTCAAGAGACCCAGTACTTC. It yields the protein CASSHLRFGQRIQETQYF.

The chain carries TRBV7-3 and TRBJ1-4; D gene uncertain. Trimming took 2 bases from V and 7 from J, leaving 17 bases between them. In germline, CDR1 is SGHTA, CDR2 FQGTGA. There are 16 residues in the CDR3. The DNA for the CDR3 is TGTGCCAGCAGCTTAGAAGTGGTTGGCGTTTCTGAAAAACTGTTTTTT. This gives the protein CASSLEVVGVSEKLFF.

The rearrangement links TRBV25-1 to TRBJ1-2, with TRBD1 matching 7 bases. Trimming at V came to 3 bases and at J to 6 bases, leaving 10 bases not matched to a gene. The CDR3 loop spans 15 amino acids. Germline values: CDR1 MGHDK, CDR2 SYGVNS. The CDR3 coding sequence is TGTGCCAGCAGTGACTTCCCACAGGGGAGGCATGGCTACACCTTC. This codes for CASSDFPQGRHGYTF.

CDR3: CASSFGTTGYTIGYTF. The CDR3 DNA is TGTGCCAGCAGCTTCGGGACTACAGGGTACACTATCGGCTACACCTTC. The J gene is TRBJ1-2, the V gene TRBV5-6; D perhaps matches TRBD1 (6 bases). The CDR3 spans 16 residues. Per the germline V gene, CDR1 is SGHDT and CDR2 is YYEEEE. Trimming shortened V by 2 bases and J by 8 bases, and 22 bases separated the two germline ends.

This clonotype was seen at least ten times. A much larger clone differs by one base, so this may be a read error. This CDR3 is missing its conserved last phenylalanine or tryptophan, likely due to a read error. CDR3 loop: CASSKQGTGLQETQYS. The CDR3 coding sequence is TGTGCCAGTAGTAAGCAAGGGACAGGGCTTCAAGAGACCCAGTACTCC. The chain couples TRBV19 to TRBJ2-5; 9 nucleotides agree with TRBD1. Germline V gene data show CDR1 as LNHDA and CDR2 as SQIVND (reference sequence). With 4 bases clipped from V and 2 bases from J, the junction kept 8 bases outside the gene matches. CDR3 size: 16 residues.